This TCR beta chain was found in a study of shared clonotypes between healthy human individuals. Overall study findings and caveats: Incompleteness in sorted-subset sequencing, despite large depth, was shown by rarefaction.

About this clone: Antigen specificity is unknown.

Across several immunoSEQ plates, the genomic DNA of each subset was split evenly. Method: immunoSEQ multiplex PCR; TCRdb's copy keeps in-frame clones and lacks some. The sample carries some 2,500,000 clones, approximately 94% recorded once. The V gene's germline CDR1 is SGHAT and CDR2 FQNNGV. The CDR3 loop spans 14 amino acids. V was clipped by 7 bases and J by 0 bases, with 10 bases between them. This sequence was found in a man aged 18 to 30 in good health. Some clones in this sample may be carry-over from other donors' samples. This chain links TRBV11-2 with TRBJ1-3; no reliable D call. The sequenced sample consisted of naive CD4+ T cells from PBMCs. The sample's subset: CD45RA+ positively selected. The CDR3 loop reads CASKNSYSGNTIYF. CDR3 bases: TGTGCCAGCAAGAACAGCTACTCTGGAAACACCATATATTTT.